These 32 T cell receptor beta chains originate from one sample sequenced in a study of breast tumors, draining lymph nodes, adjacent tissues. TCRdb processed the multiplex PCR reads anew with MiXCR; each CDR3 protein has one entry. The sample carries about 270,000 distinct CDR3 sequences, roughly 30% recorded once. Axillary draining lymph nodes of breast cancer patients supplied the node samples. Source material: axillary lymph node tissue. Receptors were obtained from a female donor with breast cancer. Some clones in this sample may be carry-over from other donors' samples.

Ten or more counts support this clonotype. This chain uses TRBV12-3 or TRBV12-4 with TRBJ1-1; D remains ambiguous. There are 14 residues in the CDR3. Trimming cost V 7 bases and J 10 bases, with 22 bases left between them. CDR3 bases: TGTGCCAGCACCCTAGGACTGATGCGCGTAGGAGCTTTCTTT. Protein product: CASTLGLMRVGAFF.

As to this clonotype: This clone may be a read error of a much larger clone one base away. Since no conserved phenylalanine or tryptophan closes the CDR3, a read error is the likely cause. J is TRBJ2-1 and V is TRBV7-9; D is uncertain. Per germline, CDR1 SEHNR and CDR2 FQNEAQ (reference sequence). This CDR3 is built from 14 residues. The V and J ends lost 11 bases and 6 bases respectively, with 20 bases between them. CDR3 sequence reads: CAELPRPPINEQFL. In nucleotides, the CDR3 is TGTGCCGAACTCCCCAGGCCCCCTATCAATGAGCAGTTCCTC.

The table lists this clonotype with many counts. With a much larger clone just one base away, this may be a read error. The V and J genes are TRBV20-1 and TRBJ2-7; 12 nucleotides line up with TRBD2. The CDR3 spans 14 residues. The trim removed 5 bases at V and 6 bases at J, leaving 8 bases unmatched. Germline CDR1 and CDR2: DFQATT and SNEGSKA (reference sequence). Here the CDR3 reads CSAGRLAGVSEQYF. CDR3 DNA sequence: TGCAGTGCTGGACGACTAGCGGGAGTGTCCGAGCAGTACTTC.

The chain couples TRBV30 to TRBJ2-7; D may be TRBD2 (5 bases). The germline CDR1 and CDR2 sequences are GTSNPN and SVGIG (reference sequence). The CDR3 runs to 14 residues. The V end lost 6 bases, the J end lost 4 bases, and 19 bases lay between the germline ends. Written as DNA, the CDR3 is TGTGCCTGCGAAACTAGTATACAAGGGTACGAGCAGTACTTC. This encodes CACETSIQGYEQYF.

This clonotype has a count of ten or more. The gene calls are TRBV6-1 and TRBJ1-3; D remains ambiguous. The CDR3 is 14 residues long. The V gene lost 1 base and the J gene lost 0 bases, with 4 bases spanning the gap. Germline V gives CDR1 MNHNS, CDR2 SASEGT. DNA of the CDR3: TGTGCCAGCAGTGAAGTCAGCTCTGGAAACACCATATATTTT. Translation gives CASSEVSSGNTIYF.

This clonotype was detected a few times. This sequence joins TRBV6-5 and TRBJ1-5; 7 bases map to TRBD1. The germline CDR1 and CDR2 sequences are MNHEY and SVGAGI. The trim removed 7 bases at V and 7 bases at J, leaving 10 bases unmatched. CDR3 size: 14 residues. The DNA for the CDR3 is TGTGCCAGCAAGCAGGGGGGGGCAGGGCAGCCCCAGCATTTT. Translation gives CASKQGGAGQPQHF.

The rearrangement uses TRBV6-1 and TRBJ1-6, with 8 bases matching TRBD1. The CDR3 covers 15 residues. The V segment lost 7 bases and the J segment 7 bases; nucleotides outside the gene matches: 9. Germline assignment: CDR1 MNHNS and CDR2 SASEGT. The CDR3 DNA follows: TGTGCCAGCACCCCCTGGGGACAGGAGAATTCACCCCTCCACTTT. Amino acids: CASTPWGQENSPLHF.

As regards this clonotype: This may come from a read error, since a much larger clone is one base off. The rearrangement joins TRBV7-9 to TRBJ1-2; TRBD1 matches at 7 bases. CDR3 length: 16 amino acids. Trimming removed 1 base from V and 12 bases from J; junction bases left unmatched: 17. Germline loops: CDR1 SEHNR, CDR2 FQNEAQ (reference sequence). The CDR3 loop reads CASSLGTGGAINGHTF. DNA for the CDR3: TGTGCCAGCAGCTTAGGGACAGGTGGTGCTATTAACGGCCACACCTTC.

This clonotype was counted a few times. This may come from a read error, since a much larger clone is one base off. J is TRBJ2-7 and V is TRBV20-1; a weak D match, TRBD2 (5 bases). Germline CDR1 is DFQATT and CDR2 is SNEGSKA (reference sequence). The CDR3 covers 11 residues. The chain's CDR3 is CSGSEAYEQSF. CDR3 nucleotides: TGCAGCGGATCGGAGGCCTACGAGCAGTCCTTC.

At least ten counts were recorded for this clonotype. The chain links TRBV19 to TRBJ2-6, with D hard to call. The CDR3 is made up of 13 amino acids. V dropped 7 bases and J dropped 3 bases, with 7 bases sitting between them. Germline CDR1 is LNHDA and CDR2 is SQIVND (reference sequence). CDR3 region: CASTVGGANVLTF. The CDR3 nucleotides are TGTGCCAGTACAGTCGGTGGGGCCAACGTCCTGACTTTC.

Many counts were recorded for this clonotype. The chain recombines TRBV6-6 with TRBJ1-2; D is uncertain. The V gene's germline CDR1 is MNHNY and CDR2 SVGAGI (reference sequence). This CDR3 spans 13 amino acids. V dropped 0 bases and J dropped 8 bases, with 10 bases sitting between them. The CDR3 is CASSYSGSEGYTF. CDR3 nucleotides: TGTGCCAGCAGTTACTCAGGGTCGGAGGGCTACACCTTC.

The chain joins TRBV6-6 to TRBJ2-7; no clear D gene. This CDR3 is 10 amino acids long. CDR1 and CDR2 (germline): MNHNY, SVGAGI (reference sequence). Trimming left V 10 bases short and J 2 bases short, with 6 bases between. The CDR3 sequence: CATPPYEQYF. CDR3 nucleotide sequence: TGTGCCACCCCGCCCTACGAGCAGTACTTC.

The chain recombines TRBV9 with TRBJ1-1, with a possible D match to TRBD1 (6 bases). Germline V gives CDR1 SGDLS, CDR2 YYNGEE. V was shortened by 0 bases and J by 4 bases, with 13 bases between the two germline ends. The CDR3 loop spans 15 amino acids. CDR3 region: CASSVEGGRVTEAFF. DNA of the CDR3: TGTGCCAGCAGCGTAGAAGGGGGGCGCGTCACTGAAGCTTTCTTT.

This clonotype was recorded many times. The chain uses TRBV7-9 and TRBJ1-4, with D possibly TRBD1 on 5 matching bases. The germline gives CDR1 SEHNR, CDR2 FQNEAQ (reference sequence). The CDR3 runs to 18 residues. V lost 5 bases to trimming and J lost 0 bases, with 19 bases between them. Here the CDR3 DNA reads TGTGCCAGCAGCCGATACGGCGGGGGGTTGGCAACTAATGAAAAACTGTTTTTT. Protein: CASSRYGGGLATNEKLFF.

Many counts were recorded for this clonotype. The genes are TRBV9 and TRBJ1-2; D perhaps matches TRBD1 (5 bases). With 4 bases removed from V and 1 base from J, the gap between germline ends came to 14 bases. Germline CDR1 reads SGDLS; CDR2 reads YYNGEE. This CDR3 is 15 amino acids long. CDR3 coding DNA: TGTGCCAGCAGCAGCGGGGCCGTCGTTAACTATGGCTACACCTTC. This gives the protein CASSSGAVVNYGYTF.

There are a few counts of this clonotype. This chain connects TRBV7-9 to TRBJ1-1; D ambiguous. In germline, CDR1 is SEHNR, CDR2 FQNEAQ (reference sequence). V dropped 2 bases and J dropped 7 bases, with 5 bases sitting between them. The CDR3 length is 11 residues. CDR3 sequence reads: CASSLQVEAFF. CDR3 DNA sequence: TGTGCCAGCAGCTTACAGGTTGAAGCTTTCTTT.

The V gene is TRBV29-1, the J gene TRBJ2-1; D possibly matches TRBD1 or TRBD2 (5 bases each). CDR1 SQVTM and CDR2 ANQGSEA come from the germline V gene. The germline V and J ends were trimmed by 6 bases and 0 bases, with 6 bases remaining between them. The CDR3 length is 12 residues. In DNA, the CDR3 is TGCAGCGTGAGGGGCTCCTACAATGAGCAGTTCTTC. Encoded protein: CSVRGSYNEQFF.

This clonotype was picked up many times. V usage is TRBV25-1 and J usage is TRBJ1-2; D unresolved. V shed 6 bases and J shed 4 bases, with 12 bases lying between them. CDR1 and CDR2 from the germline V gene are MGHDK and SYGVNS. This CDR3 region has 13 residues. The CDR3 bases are TGTGCCAGCAGCGGGTCGATCTCCTATGGCTACACCTTC. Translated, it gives CASSGSISYGYTF.

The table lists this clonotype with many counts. The CDR3: CASSAEGREDEKLFF. Written as DNA, the CDR3 is TGTGCCAGCAGCGCTGAGGGAAGGGAGGATGAAAAACTGTTTTTT. This chain connects TRBV5-8 to TRBJ1-4; D ambiguous. Germline values: CDR1 SGHTS, CDR2 YDEGEE. Trimming pared 4 bases from V and 6 bases from J, leaving 16 bases between. This CDR3 has 15 amino acids. Full variable domain (missing parts from reference TRBV5-8 and TRBJ1-4): EAGVTQSPTHLIKTRGQQATLRCSPISGHTSVYWYQQALGLGLQFLLWYDEGEERNRGNFPPRFSGRQFPNYSSELNVNALELEDSALYLCASSAEGREDEKLFFGSGTQLSVL.

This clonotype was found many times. The CDR3 DNA reads TGTGCCAGCAGCGCCCGAGGAAGGGAAGCAGTGGGCGAGCAGTACTTC. Its protein product is CASSARGREAVGEQYF. The chain has TRBV9 and TRBJ2-7; no reliable D call. The CDR3 is 16 amino acids. V was clipped by 3 bases and J by 6 bases, with 22 bases between them. Germline-derived CDR1 and CDR2 are SGDLS and YYNGEE.

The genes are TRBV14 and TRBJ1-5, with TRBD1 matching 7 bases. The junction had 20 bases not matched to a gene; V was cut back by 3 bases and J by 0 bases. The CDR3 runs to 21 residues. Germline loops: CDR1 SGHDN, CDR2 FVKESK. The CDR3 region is CASSQASGRQGTVTSNQPQHF. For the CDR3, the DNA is TGTGCCAGCAGCCAGGCTAGCGGGAGGCAGGGGACAGTGACTAGCAATCAGCCCCAGCATTTT. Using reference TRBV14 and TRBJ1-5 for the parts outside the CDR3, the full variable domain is EAGVTQFPSHSVIEKGQTVTLRCDPISGHDNLYWYRRVMGKEIKFLLHFVKESKQDESGMPNNRFLAERTGGTYSTLKVQPAELEDSGVYFCASSQASGRQGTVTSNQPQHFGDGTRLSIL.

In DNA form, the CDR3 reads TGTGCCATCAGTGACCGTGGGGGGGCCACTGAAGCTTTCTTT. It yields the protein CAISDRGGATEAFF. The V and J genes are TRBV10-3 and TRBJ1-1; TRBD1 is a possible D gene (6 bases). Germline V lookup: CDR1 ENHRY, CDR2 SYGVKD. The germline V and J ends were trimmed by 3 bases and 4 bases, with 12 bases remaining between them. The CDR3 spans 14 residues.

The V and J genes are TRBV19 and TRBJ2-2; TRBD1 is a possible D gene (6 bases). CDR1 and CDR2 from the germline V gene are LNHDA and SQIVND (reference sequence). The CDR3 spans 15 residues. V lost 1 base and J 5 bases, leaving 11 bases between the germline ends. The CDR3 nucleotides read TGTGCCAGTAGTATAGCGGACAGCCCAACCGGGGAGCTGTTTTTT. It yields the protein CASSIADSPTGELFF.

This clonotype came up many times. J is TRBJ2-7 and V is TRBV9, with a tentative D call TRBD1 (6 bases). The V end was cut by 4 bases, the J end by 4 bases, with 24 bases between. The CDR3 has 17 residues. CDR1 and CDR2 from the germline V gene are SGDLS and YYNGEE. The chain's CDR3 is CASSSPDSPGHQYEQYF. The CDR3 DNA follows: TGTGCCAGCAGCTCCCCGGACAGCCCGGGACATCAGTACGAGCAGTACTTC.

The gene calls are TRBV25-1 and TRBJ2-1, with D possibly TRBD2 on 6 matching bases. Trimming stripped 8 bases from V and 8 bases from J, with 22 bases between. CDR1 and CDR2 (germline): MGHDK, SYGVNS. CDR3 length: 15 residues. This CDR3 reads CASSGLAGLTDEQFF. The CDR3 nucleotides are TGTGCCAGCTCCGGGTTGGCGGGACTCACCGATGAGCAGTTCTTC.

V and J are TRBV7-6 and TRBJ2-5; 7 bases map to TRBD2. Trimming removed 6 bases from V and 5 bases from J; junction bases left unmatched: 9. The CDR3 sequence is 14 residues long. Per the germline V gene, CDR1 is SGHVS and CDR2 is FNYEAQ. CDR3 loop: CASRGGRGQETQYF. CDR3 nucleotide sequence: TGTGCCAGCAGGGGCGGGAGAGGCCAGGAGACCCAGTACTTC. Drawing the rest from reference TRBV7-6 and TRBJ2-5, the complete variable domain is GAGVSQSPRYKVTKRGQDVALRCDPISGHVSLYWYRQALGQGPEFLTYFNYEAQQDKSGLPNDRFSAERPEGSISTLTIQRTEQRDSAMYRCASRGGRGQETQYFGPGTRLLVL.

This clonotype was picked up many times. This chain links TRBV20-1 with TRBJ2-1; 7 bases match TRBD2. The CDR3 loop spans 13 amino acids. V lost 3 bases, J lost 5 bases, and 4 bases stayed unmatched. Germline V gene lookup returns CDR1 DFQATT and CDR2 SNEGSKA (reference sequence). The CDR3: CSASSGPNNEQFF. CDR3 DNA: TGCAGTGCTAGTAGCGGGCCTAACAATGAGCAGTTCTTC.

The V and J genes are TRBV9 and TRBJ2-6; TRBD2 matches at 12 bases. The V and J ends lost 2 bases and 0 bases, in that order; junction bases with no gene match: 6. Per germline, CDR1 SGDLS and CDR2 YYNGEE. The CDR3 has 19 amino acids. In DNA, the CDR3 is TGTGCCAGCAGCGTTTTTGGACTAGCGGGGAGCTCTGGGGCCAACGTCCTGACTTTC. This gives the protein CASSVFGLAGSSGANVLTF.

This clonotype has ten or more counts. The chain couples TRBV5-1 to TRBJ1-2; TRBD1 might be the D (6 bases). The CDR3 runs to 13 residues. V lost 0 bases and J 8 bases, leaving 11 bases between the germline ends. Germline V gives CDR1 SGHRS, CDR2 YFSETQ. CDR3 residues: CASSLGGAWGYTF. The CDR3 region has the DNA TGCGCCAGCAGCTTGGGGGGGGCCTGGGGCTACACCTTC.

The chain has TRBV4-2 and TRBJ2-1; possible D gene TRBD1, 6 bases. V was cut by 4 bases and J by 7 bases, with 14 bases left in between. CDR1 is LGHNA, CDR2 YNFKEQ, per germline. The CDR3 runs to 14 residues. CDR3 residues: CASSLTGGLNEQFF. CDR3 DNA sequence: TGTGCCAGCAGCCTGACTGGGGGCTTAAATGAGCAGTTCTTC.

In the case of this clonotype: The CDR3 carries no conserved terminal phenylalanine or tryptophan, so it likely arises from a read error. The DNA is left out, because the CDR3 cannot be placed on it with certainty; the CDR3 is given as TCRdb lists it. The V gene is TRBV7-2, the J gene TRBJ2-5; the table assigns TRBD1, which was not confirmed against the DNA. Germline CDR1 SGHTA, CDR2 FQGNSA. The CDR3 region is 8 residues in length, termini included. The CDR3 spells CASSLPRT.

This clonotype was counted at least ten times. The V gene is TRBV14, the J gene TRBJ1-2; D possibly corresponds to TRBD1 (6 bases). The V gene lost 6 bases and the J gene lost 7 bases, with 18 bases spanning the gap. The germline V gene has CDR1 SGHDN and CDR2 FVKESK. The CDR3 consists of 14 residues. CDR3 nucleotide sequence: TGTGCCAGCAGACGAGACGGACAGAGACCTGGCTACACCTTC. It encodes CASRRDGQRPGYTF. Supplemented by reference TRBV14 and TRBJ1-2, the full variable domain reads EAGVTQFPSHSVIEKGQTVTLRCDPISGHDNLYWYRRVMGKEIKFLLHFVKESKQDESGMPNNRFLAERTGGTYSTLKVQPAELEDSGVYFCASRRDGQRPGYTFGSGTRLTVV.